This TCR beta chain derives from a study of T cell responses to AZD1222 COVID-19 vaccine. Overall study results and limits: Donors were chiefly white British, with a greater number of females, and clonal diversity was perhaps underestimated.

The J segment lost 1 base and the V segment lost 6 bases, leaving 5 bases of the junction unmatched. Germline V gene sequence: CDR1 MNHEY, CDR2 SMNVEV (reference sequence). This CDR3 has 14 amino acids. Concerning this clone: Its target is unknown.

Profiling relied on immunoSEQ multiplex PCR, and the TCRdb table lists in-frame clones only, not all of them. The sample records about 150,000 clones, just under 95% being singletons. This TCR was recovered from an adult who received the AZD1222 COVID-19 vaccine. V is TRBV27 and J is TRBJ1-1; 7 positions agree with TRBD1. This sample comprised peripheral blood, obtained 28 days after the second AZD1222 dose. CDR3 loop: CASRTGQTNTEAFF. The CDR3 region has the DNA TGTGCCAGCAGGACGGGACAGACGAACACTGAAGCTTTCTTT.